This T cell receptor beta chain derives from a study of patients and donors after allogeneic stem cell transplantation. TCRdb analysed the RT-PCR reads with MiXCR anew, one entry per CDR3 protein. The sample shows 150,000 to 200,000 distinct CDR3 sequences, 24% of them seen only once. Losses at the gene ends were 0 bases for V and 7 bases for J; bases not matched to a gene: 7. Germline values: CDR1 SGHKS, CDR2 YYEKEE (reference sequence). The CDR3 totals 15 residues. In this sample, this clonotype turned up a few times. Material for sequencing was blood, either unsorted or a sorted T cell fraction (not recorded which). This TCR derives from a human donor who was either an allogeneic HSCT recipient or a stem cell or donor lymphocyte infusion donor (not recorded which). It is not recorded whose cells these are; they may come from a transplant donor. The V call is TRBV5-5, the J call TRBJ1-5; 7 bases line up with TRBD1. Here the CDR3 DNA reads TGTGCCAGCAGCTTGGAAGACAGGGTTAGCCAGCCCCAGCATTTT. Translation gives CASSLEDRVSQPQHF.